This T cell receptor beta chain was observed in a study of PD-1 blockade in classical Hodgkin lymphoma. Points from the study as a whole: CD4+ TCR diversity rose significantly by C4D1, and CD8+ TCR diversity did not. Complete responders' diversity at baseline resembled that of newly diagnosed patients. Baseline TCR diversity was reportedly lower in newly diagnosed patients than healthy donors.

This clone occurred once. As yet, its antigen is unknown. The table came from immunoSEQ multiplex PCR; TCRdb's copy has only in-frame clones and leaves some out. Of over 20,000 clones listed, under 90% are singletons. CDR1 is SGHDT, CDR2 YYEEEE, per germline. This CDR3 is built from 15 residues. V lost 6 bases to trimming and J lost 3 bases, with 19 bases between them. No patient escaped relapse after autologous stem cell transplantation, and brentuximab vedotin exposure varied. This chain connects TRBV5-6 to TRBJ2-7, with D perhaps matching TRBD1 (6 bases). The specimen comprised peripheral blood mononuclear cells (PBMCs), sampled at baseline. This sequence was found in a human donor with classical Hodgkin lymphoma. Here the CDR3 DNA reads TGTGCCAGCACCCTGGGGGCGGCAGGGGACTACGAGCAGTACTTC. This translates into CASTLGAAGDYEQYF.